Described below is a single T cell receptor (beta chain) sequence and its context. The germline V and J ends were trimmed by 3 bases and 1 base, with 7 bases remaining between them. The CDR3 spans 13 residues. From germline, CDR1 is SGHRS and CDR2 YFSETQ. The data are from a study of cytotoxic CD8 clonotypes in ibrutinib-treated CLL. The wider study: It was after a median roughly 13 months of treatment, range 6 to 36, that response samples were taken. Sequencing produced an average of roughly 230,000 productive templates and approximately 100,000 productive rearrangements per sample.

Sequencing used immunoSEQ multiplex PCR; TCRdb keeps in-frame clones, though not all of them. The repertoire holds around 130,000 clones, around four fifths seen once, with roughly 3.3% in the top ten. The specimen comprised PBMCs, sampled after 24 months of ibrutinib treatment. The J gene is TRBJ1-1, the V gene TRBV5-1, with TRBD1 as a possible D gene (6 bases). This sequence originates from a human donor with chronic lymphocytic leukemia. DNA for the CDR3: TGCGCCAGCAGCTGGGGACAGAACACTGAAGCTTTCTTT. The encoded protein is CASSWGQNTEAFF.